The rows below give T cell receptor beta chains drawn from one sample of a study of blood T cell repertoires in COVID-19. Assay used: immunoSEQ multiplex PCR; TCRdb lists only in-frame clones, some missing. The sample yields 50,000 to 75,000 clones, about 80% seen once. The sample comprised peripheral blood. The receptors were gathered from an older man with active or convalescent COVID-19. Both conserved end residues are part of each CDR3. The D gene is left open where the match is weak. The listing skips clone size in some rows; elsewhere it reads once, few, many or a size class.

clone_size: .; d_call: TRBD1; v_call: TRBV28; j_call: TRBJ1-4; cdr3_nt: TGTGCCAGCAGTGGTCCCAGGGGGAAGTCCACTAATGAAAAACTGTTTTTT; cdr3_aa: CASSGPRGKSTNEKLFF
clone_size: .; d_call: .; v_call: TRBV7-2; j_call: TRBJ2-3; cdr3_nt: TGTGCCAGCAGCTCCTACAGAGACACAGATACGCAGTATTTT; cdr3_aa: CASSSYRDTDTQYF
clone_size: once; d_call: .; v_call: TRBV6-5; j_call: TRBJ2-4; cdr3_nt: TGTGCCAGCAGGGGAGGCGGGGTGGGCAAAAACATTCAGTACTTC; cdr3_aa: CASRGGGVGKNIQYF
clone_size: .; d_call: .; v_call: TRBV29-1; j_call: TRBJ2-7; cdr3_nt: TGCAGCGTTGTGGGCAGCGGGTACGAGCAGTACTTC; cdr3_aa: CSVVGSGYEQYF
clone_size: once; d_call: .; v_call: TRBV19; j_call: TRBJ2-2; cdr3_nt: TGTGCCAGTAGTATCCAAGGCTGGGGAGCGAACACCGGGGAGCTGTTTTTT; cdr3_aa: CASSIQGWGANTGELFF
clone_size: .; d_call: .; v_call: TRBV7-2; j_call: TRBJ2-3; cdr3_nt: TGTGCCAGCAGCTTAGATCCGGGAGTGACAGATACGCAGTATTTT; cdr3_aa: CASSLDPGVTDTQYF
clone_size: .; d_call: TRBD1; v_call: TRBV7-2; j_call: TRBJ1-2; cdr3_nt: TGTGCCAGCAGCTTAGCGCCGGGACAGCCTAACTATGGCTACACCTTC; cdr3_aa: CASSLAPGQPNYGYTF
clone_size: .; d_call: TRBD1; v_call: TRBV5-1; j_call: TRBJ1-1; cdr3_nt: TGCGCCAGCAGTGAGGGGGCATCGGCTGAAGCTTTCTTT; cdr3_aa: CASSEGASAEAFF
clone_size: .; d_call: TRBD1; v_call: TRBV18; j_call: TRBJ2-3; cdr3_nt: TGTGCCAGCTCACCACTGGGACAGGGGAGCACAGATACGCAGTATTTT; cdr3_aa: CASSPLGQGSTDTQYF
clone_size: .; d_call: TRBD1; v_call: TRBV4-1; j_call: TRBJ1-6; cdr3_nt: TGCGCCAGCAGCCTCAGACAGGGGCCATCGGGGAGTTCACCCCTCCACTTT; cdr3_aa: CASSLRQGPSGSSPLHF
clone_size: .; d_call: .; v_call: TRBV20-1; j_call: TRBJ2-4; cdr3_nt: TGCAGTGCTAGTCTGACTAGTGGAATTCAGTACTTC; cdr3_aa: CSASLTSGIQYF
clone_size: .; d_call: .; v_call: TRBV11-2; j_call: TRBJ1-6; cdr3_nt: TGTGCCAGCAGCTGGGGCCAAATTAATTCACCCCTCCACTTT; cdr3_aa: CASSWGQINSPLHF
clone_size: once; d_call: TRBD2; v_call: TRBV11-2; j_call: TRBJ2-2; cdr3_nt: TGTGCCAGCAGCTTAGGTGGCGGGGGGTTTCCCGGGGAGCTGTTTTTT; cdr3_aa: CASSLGGGGFPGELFF
clone_size: .; d_call: .; v_call: TRBV7-6; j_call: TRBJ1-3; cdr3_nt: TGTGCCAGCAGCCCCCACCAGGGCCTCTCTGGAAACACCATATATTTT; cdr3_aa: CASSPHQGLSGNTIYF
clone_size: .; d_call: .; v_call: TRBV19; j_call: TRBJ2-1; cdr3_nt: TGTGCCAGTAGGGACTTAGGCGATGAGCAGTTCTTC; cdr3_aa: CASRDLGDEQFF
clone_size: .; d_call: .; v_call: TRBV18; j_call: TRBJ2-6; cdr3_nt: TGTGCCAGCTCATTGAGGGCGGACTCTGGGGCCAACGTCCTGACTTTC; cdr3_aa: CASSLRADSGANVLTF
clone_size: once; d_call: TRBD1; v_call: TRBV7-9; j_call: TRBJ2-5; cdr3_nt: TGTGCCAGCAGCCGACAGGGTGGGGAGACCCAGTACTTC; cdr3_aa: CASSRQGGETQYF
clone_size: .; d_call: TRBD2; v_call: TRBV7-3; j_call: TRBJ2-1; cdr3_nt: TGTGCCAGCAGCTTAGATCCGGGGACTAGCGGAACCGTCTACAATGAGCAGTTCTTC; cdr3_aa: CASSLDPGTSGTVYNEQFF
clone_size: .; d_call: TRBD1; v_call: TRBV6-5; j_call: TRBJ2-2; cdr3_nt: TGTGCCAGCAGCCTCCCCGGGACAGGGGGCGGGGAGCTGTTTTTT; cdr3_aa: CASSLPGTGGGELFF
clone_size: .; d_call: .; v_call: TRBV29-1; j_call: TRBJ1-4; cdr3_nt: TGCAGCGTTGGACAGGAAAAACTGTTTTTT; cdr3_aa: CSVGQEKLFF
clone_size: .; d_call: .; v_call: TRBV30; j_call: TRBJ1-5; cdr3_nt: TGTGCCCTGGCCTCGGGTTCCAATCAGCCCCAGCATTTT; cdr3_aa: CALASGSNQPQHF
clone_size: .; d_call: .; v_call: TRBV6-2/TRBV6-3; j_call: TRBJ1-2; cdr3_nt: TGTGCCAGCAGTTCCGGACAGTTGAACCGCTATGGCTACACCTTC; cdr3_aa: CASSSGQLNRYGYTF
clone_size: .; d_call: .; v_call: TRBV14; j_call: TRBJ1-1; cdr3_nt: TGTGCCAGCAGCCAAGTAGGGGGATTAGGGGACCCGAACACTGAAGCTTTCTTT; cdr3_aa: CASSQVGGLGDPNTEAFF
clone_size: .; d_call: .; v_call: TRBV5-6; j_call: TRBJ2-7; cdr3_nt: TGTGCCAGCAGGCGGAATTCCTACGAGCAGTACTTC; cdr3_aa: CASRRNSYEQYF
clone_size: .; d_call: .; v_call: TRBV4-2; j_call: TRBJ2-1; cdr3_nt: TGTGCCAGCAGCCAAGTCGGAGGCGACAATGAGCAGTTCTTC; cdr3_aa: CASSQVGGDNEQFF
clone_size: .; d_call: .; v_call: TRBV3-1/TRBV3-2; j_call: TRBJ1-5; cdr3_nt: TGTGCCAGCAGCCAAGGGCACCTCAGCAATCAGCCCCAGCATTTT; cdr3_aa: CASSQGHLSNQPQHF
clone_size: .; d_call: TRBD2; v_call: TRBV5-6; j_call: TRBJ2-5; cdr3_nt: TGTGCCAGCAGCTTTAACCCGGGGGGGAAAGAGACCCAGTACTTC; cdr3_aa: CASSFNPGGKETQYF
clone_size: few; d_call: .; v_call: TRBV7-8; j_call: TRBJ2-3; cdr3_nt: TGTGCCAGCAGCTTAACAGCCAGCACAGATACGCAGTATTTT; cdr3_aa: CASSLTASTDTQYF
clone_size: .; d_call: TRBD1; v_call: TRBV29-1; j_call: TRBJ2-7; cdr3_nt: TGCAGCGTTGTTCGACAGGGGGACTACGAGCAGTACTTC; cdr3_aa: CSVVRQGDYEQYF
clone_size: .; d_call: TRBD2; v_call: TRBV9; j_call: TRBJ2-7; cdr3_nt: TGTGCCAGCAGCGCCCATAGCGGGAGCTCCTACGAGCAGTACTTC; cdr3_aa: CASSAHSGSSYEQYF
clone_size: few; d_call: .; v_call: TRBV7-8; j_call: TRBJ2-1; cdr3_nt: TGTGCCAGCAGCCCCCATCGACGAGGGCTGACGGTTAGTGATGAGCAGTTCTTC; cdr3_aa: CASSPHRRGLTVSDEQFF
clone_size: .; d_call: TRBD1; v_call: TRBV6-1; j_call: TRBJ2-6; cdr3_nt: TGTGCCAGCAGTGATGGTCCAGGGGGCGCCTCTGGGGCCAACGTCCTGACTTTC; cdr3_aa: CASSDGPGGASGANVLTF